A single sample is the source of the 30 T cell receptor beta chains below, sequenced in a study of STAT5B mutations in CD4+ large granular lymphocyte leukemia. TCRdb keeps only in-frame clones here, not all; method: immunoSEQ multiplex PCR. Of approximately 20,000 clones listed, approximately 84% are singletons. What was sequenced was CD4+ T cells from blood buffy coats. The receptor source for this set is a human donor in good health.

J is TRBJ2-5 and V is TRBV4-2; D call uncertain. CDR3 length equals 13 residues. Trimming took off 6 bases at V and 0 bases at J, with 8 bases between the two ends. CDR1 and CDR2 (germline): LGHNA, YNFKEQ. CDR3 protein: CASREDNQETQYF. DNA of the CDR3: TGTGCCAGCAGAGAGGATAACCAAGAGACCCAGTACTTC.

The chain carries TRBV4-2 and TRBJ2-7; 8 bases agree with TRBD2. Germline V gene sequence: CDR1 LGHNA, CDR2 YNFKEQ. V lost 0 bases to trimming and J lost 4 bases; unmatched junction nucleotides: 5. The CDR3 has 15 residues. The CDR3 sequence: CASSQEREAHYEQYF. The CDR3 bases are TGTGCCAGCAGCCAAGAGCGGGAGGCTCATTACGAGCAGTACTTC.

CDR3 bases: TGTGCCAGCAGGAGCGGGAGGGACACAGATACGCAGTATTTT. The encoded protein is CASRSGRDTDTQYF. V and J are TRBV6-4 and TRBJ2-3; 10 positions match TRBD2. The germline V gene encodes CDR1 MRHNA and CDR2 SNTAGT. The CDR3 length is 14 residues. The V segment lost 6 bases and the J segment 2 bases; nucleotides outside the gene matches: 2.

This chain joins TRBV9 and TRBJ2-6, with TRBD2 as a possible D gene (6 bases). Trimming left V 3 bases short and J 0 bases short, with 16 bases between. From germline, CDR1 is SGDLS and CDR2 YYNGEE. The CDR3 extends over 18 amino acids. The DNA for the CDR3 is TGTGCCAGCAGCGCGGCGGGACTCCTCTACTCTGGGGCCAACGTCCTGACTTTC. Its protein product is CASSAAGLLYSGANVLTF. Drawing the rest from reference TRBV9 and TRBJ2-6, the complete variable domain is DSGVTQTPKHLITATGQRVTLRCSPRSGDLSVYWYQQSLDQGLQFLIQYYNGEERAKGNILERFSAQQFPDLHSELNLSSLELGDSALYFCASSAAGLLYSGANVLTFGAGSRLTVL.

The rearrangement links TRBV29-1 to TRBJ1-2; D is perhaps TRBD1 (6 bases). V gave up 5 bases and J gave up 8 bases, with 18 bases separating them. Germline V gives CDR1 SQVTM, CDR2 ANQGSEA. The CDR3 extends over 13 amino acids. CDR3 loop: CSVFGGSGEGYTF. CDR3 in DNA: TGCAGCGTTTTTGGCGGCTCAGGGGAGGGCTACACCTTC.

The rearrangement joins TRBV6-5 to TRBJ2-2, with a weak D call TRBD2 (5 bases). This CDR3 has 15 amino acids. Trimming left V 5 bases short and J 6 bases short, with 16 bases between. Germline values: CDR1 MNHEY, CDR2 SVGAGI. This chain's CDR3 is CASSALDRTAGELFF. The CDR3 bases are TGTGCCAGCAGTGCACTAGACCGAACGGCCGGGGAGCTGTTTTTT.

The chain joins TRBV19 to TRBJ1-5; 9 bases match TRBD1. The ends lost 7 bases at V and 6 bases at J; junction bases unmatched: 4. The CDR3 covers 13 residues. Germline CDR1 reads LNHDA; CDR2 reads SQIVND (reference sequence). The CDR3 sequence is CASNDRGSQPQHF. In DNA, the CDR3 is TGTGCCAGTAACGACAGGGGGAGTCAGCCCCAGCATTTT.

This chain uses TRBV19 with TRBJ2-7; no definite D call. V was cut by 6 bases and J by 6 bases, with 21 bases left in between. The germline gives CDR1 LNHDA, CDR2 SQIVND (reference sequence). This CDR3 has 15 residues. The CDR3 spells CASRGLQPPGLEQYF. CDR3 nucleotides: TGTGCCAGTAGAGGTCTCCAGCCCCCGGGCCTCGAGCAGTACTTC.

J is TRBJ1-2 and V is TRBV19, with no clear D. CDR1 is LNHDA, CDR2 SQIVND, per germline (reference sequence). Trimming shortened V by 8 bases and J by 4 bases, and 17 bases separated the two germline ends. CDR3 length: 14 residues. The CDR3 region is CASRDGSTAYGYTF. CDR3 bases: TGTGCCAGTCGCGATGGGTCAACGGCCTATGGCTACACCTTC. The full variable domain, rest sourced from reference TRBV19 and TRBJ1-2, is DGGITQSPKYLFRKEGQNVTLSCEQNLNHDAMYWYRQDPGQGLRLIYYSQIVNDFQKGDIAEGYSVSREKKESFPLTVTSAQKNPTAFYLCASRDGSTAYGYTFGSGTRLTVV.

This rearrangement joins TRBV18 to TRBJ2-7; 7 bases fit TRBD2. Germline CDR1 KGHSH, CDR2 LQKENI. The junction had 14 bases not matched to a gene; V was cut back by 3 bases and J by 6 bases. The CDR3 is made up of 16 amino acids. CDR3 nucleotides: TGTGCCAGCTCACCTCAAGCCTCATCGACTAGCACCGAGCAGTACTTC. Translating gives CASSPQASSTSTEQYF. Looking up the rest from reference TRBV18 and TRBJ2-7 gives the full variable domain: NAGVMQNPRHLVRRRGQEARLRCSPMKGHSHVYWYRQLPEEGLKFMVYLQKENIIDESGMPKERFSAEFPKEGPSILRIQQVVRGDSAAYFCASSPQASSTSTEQYFGPGTRLTVT.

The rearrangement joins TRBV5-4 to TRBJ2-2, with unresolved D. Germline lookup yields CDR1 SGHNT and CDR2 YYREEE (reference sequence). The ends were cut back, 1 base at V and 0 bases at J, with 13 bases in the middle. This CDR3 has 17 residues. The CDR3 DNA sequence: TGTGCCAGCAGCTTGTCAGCAATCACCGCGAACACCGGGGAGCTGTTTTTT. This codes for CASSLSAITANTGELFF.

This sequence joins TRBV20-1 and TRBJ1-2; no firm D call. The V and J ends lost 2 bases and 7 bases respectively, with 8 bases between them. This CDR3 is 11 amino acids long. Germline CDR1 is DFQATT and CDR2 is SNEGSKA (reference sequence). CDR3 in DNA: TGCAGTGCTAGAAGGGCTGGTGGCTACACCTTC. Protein product: CSARRAGGYTF.

V usage is TRBV4-1 and J usage is TRBJ1-1; 7 bases are shared with TRBD1. CDR1 and CDR2 (germline): MGHRA, YSYEKL. The CDR3 consists of 17 residues. V shed 4 bases and J 0 bases; nucleotides not matched to a gene: 11. Here the CDR3 reads CASSLTPTGQMNTEAFF. In nucleotides, the CDR3 is TGCGCCAGCAGCCTCACACCCACGGGACAGATGAACACTGAAGCTTTCTTT.

The chain employs TRBV6-5 and TRBJ2-7; D uncertain. CDR1 and CDR2 (germline): MNHEY, SVGAGI. Trimming shortened V by 0 bases and J by 2 bases, and 11 bases separated the two germline ends. The CDR3 extends over 15 amino acids. This CDR3 is CASSYSMTDPYEQYF. The CDR3 DNA reads as TGTGCCAGCAGTTACTCCATGACGGACCCCTACGAGCAGTACTTC.

As DNA, the CDR3 is TGTGCCAGCAAGGGGACTAGCGGATCACAAGAGACCCAGTACTTC. The encoded protein is CASKGTSGSQETQYF. The J gene is TRBJ2-5, the V gene TRBV6-6; 11 nucleotides match TRBD2. Germline values: CDR1 MNHNY, CDR2 SVGAGI (reference sequence). This CDR3 is built from 15 residues. Germline trimming cut 7 bases from V and 2 bases from J; bases unmatched to any gene: 6.

V and J are TRBV7-8 and TRBJ2-7, with 9 bases fitting TRBD2. Germline CDR1 and CDR2: SGHVS and FQNEAQ. The CDR3 is 18 residues long. The J segment lost 0 bases and the V segment lost 1 base, leaving 10 bases of the junction unmatched. The CDR3 DNA is TGTGCCAGCAGCTTAGTGTACCTAGCGGGAACCCCCTCCTACGAGCAGTACTTC. Protein sequence: CASSLVYLAGTPSYEQYF.

The rearrangement uses TRBV6-5 and TRBJ2-3, with 10 positions matching TRBD1. This CDR3 spans 15 amino acids. CDR1 and CDR2 (germline): MNHEY, SVGAGI. Germline trimming cut 6 bases from V and 1 base from J; bases unmatched to any gene: 4. The CDR3 DNA reads TGTGCCAGCAGGCTTGGACAGGGGGGCACAGATACGCAGTATTTT. Translating it yields CASRLGQGGTDTQYF.

The chain uses TRBV2 and TRBJ1-1, with D unclear. The CDR3 has 14 residues. Trimming cost V 4 bases and J 1 base, with 10 bases left between them. Germline V lookup: CDR1 SNHLY, CDR2 FYNNEI. The CDR3 protein is CASSGRQTNTEAFF. The CDR3 DNA is TGTGCCAGCAGTGGGAGACAAACGAACACTGAAGCTTTCTTT.

The V gene is TRBV30, the J gene TRBJ2-7, with D uncertain. Germline CDR1 GTSNPN, CDR2 SVGIG (reference sequence). The CDR3 covers 11 residues. V lost 1 base, J lost 2 bases, and 3 bases lay in between. The CDR3 is CAWSGTYEQYF. CDR3 DNA: TGTGCCTGGAGTGGCACCTACGAGCAGTACTTC.

The chain uses TRBV5-6 and TRBJ2-7; unclear D gene. Trimming removed 1 base at V and 0 bases at J, with 8 bases between. Germline V lookup: CDR1 SGHDT, CDR2 YYEEEE. This CDR3 has 14 residues. The CDR3 coding sequence is TGTGCCAGCAGCTTGAAACCCGACTCCTACGAGCAGTACTTC. It encodes CASSLKPDSYEQYF.

The V and J genes are TRBV19 and TRBJ2-1, with 10 bases that match TRBD1. Germline CDR1 and CDR2: LNHDA and SQIVND (reference sequence). The CDR3 consists of 13 residues. J lost 8 bases, V lost 6 bases, and 4 bases had no gene match. The CDR3 region is CASRGTGVHEQFF. Written as DNA, the CDR3 is TGTGCCAGTAGAGGGACAGGGGTACATGAGCAGTTCTTC. Full variable domain (outside the CDR3, taken from reference TRBV19 and TRBJ2-1): DGGITQSPKYLFRKEGQNVTLSCEQNLNHDAMYWYRQDPGQGLRLIYYSQIVNDFQKGDIAEGYSVSREKKESFPLTVTSAQKNPTAFYLCASRGTGVHEQFFGPGTRLTVL.

The chain couples TRBV19 to TRBJ1-1, with D hard to call. The CDR3 extends over 11 amino acids. Trimming cost V 5 bases and J 7 bases, with 8 bases left between them. Germline V lookup: CDR1 LNHDA, CDR2 SQIVND (reference sequence). The CDR3 protein is CASSLRIEAFF. As DNA, the CDR3 is TGTGCCAGTAGTCTACGTATTGAAGCTTTCTTT.

This clone was recorded only once. The chain couples TRBV19 to TRBJ2-3, with 14 bases matching TRBD2. Trimming took 5 bases from V and 3 from J; bases not matched to a gene: 10. Germline assignment: CDR1 LNHDA and CDR2 SQIVND (reference sequence). This CDR3 is built from 18 residues. CDR3 protein: CASSPTGTSGRLTDTQYF. CDR3 DNA: TGTGCCAGTAGTCCCACGGGGACTAGCGGGAGATTGACAGATACGCAGTATTTT.

The V gene is TRBV9, the J gene TRBJ2-3, with 8 bases lining up with TRBD2. The CDR3 covers 17 residues. Losses at the gene ends were 0 bases for V and 4 bases for J; bases not matched to a gene: 10. Per germline, CDR1 SGDLS and CDR2 YYNGEE. The CDR3 loop is CASSVDPAGVGADTQYF. The CDR3 DNA is TGTGCCAGCAGCGTAGACCCAGCGGGAGTCGGGGCAGATACGCAGTATTTT.

This clone was found once. The rearrangement links TRBV29-1 to TRBJ1-5, with 8 positions matching TRBD1. The CDR3 spans 15 residues. The V gene end was trimmed by 5 bases and the J gene end by 4 bases; junction bases not matched to a gene: 10. CDR1 SQVTM and CDR2 ANQGSEA come from the germline V gene. CDR3 loop: CSVYIGGTGNQPQHF. CDR3 in DNA: TGCAGCGTTTACATAGGGGGGACAGGAAATCAGCCCCAGCATTTT.

The chain couples TRBV30 to TRBJ1-1; possible D gene TRBD1, 6 bases. V was shortened by 1 base and J by 4 bases, with 19 bases between the two germline ends. The CDR3 runs to 16 residues. Germline assignment: CDR1 GTSNPN and CDR2 SVGIG (reference sequence). The CDR3 DNA follows: TGTGCCTGGAGTGCAAAAACGGGGACAAGGGGCACTGAAGCTTTCTTT. It encodes CAWSAKTGTRGTEAFF. Variable domain in full (rest from reference TRBV30 and TRBJ1-1): SQTIHQWPATLVQPVGSPLSLECTVEGTSNPNLYWYRQAAGRGLQLLFYSVGIGQISSEVPQNLSASRPQDRQFILSSKKLLLSDSGFYLCAWSAKTGTRGTEAFFGQGTRLTVV.

This sequence joins TRBV10-3 and TRBJ1-1, with 11 bases that match TRBD1. V lost 3 bases, J lost 4 bases, and 10 bases stayed unmatched. From germline, CDR1 is ENHRY and CDR2 SYGVKD. CDR3 length: 17 amino acids. The CDR3 spells CAISDNDKGQGGTEAFF. The DNA for the CDR3 is TGTGCCATCAGTGACAACGACAAGGGACAGGGGGGCACTGAAGCTTTCTTT.

The chain combines TRBV7-9 with TRBJ1-3; D not resolved. From germline, CDR1 is SEHNR and CDR2 FQNEAQ (reference sequence). The CDR3 totals 12 residues. V gave up 4 bases and J gave up 4 bases, with 5 bases separating them. In DNA form, the CDR3 reads TGTGCCAGCAGCTCAACAGGAAACACCATATATTTT. Protein sequence: CASSSTGNTIYF. The full variable domain, in which reference TRBV7-9 and TRBJ1-3 provide the parts outside the CDR3, is DTGVSQNPRHKITKRGQNVTFRCDPISEHNRLYWYRQTLGQGPEFLTYFQNEAQLEKSRLLSDRFSAERPKGSFSTLEIQRTEQGDSAMYLCASSSTGNTIYFGEGSWLTVV.

The V call is TRBV5-1, the J call TRBJ2-5; 16 bases agree with TRBD2. This CDR3 has 17 amino acids. V was pared by 4 bases and J by 3 bases, with 6 bases of the junction left unmatched. The germline V gene has CDR1 SGHRS and CDR2 YFSETQ. The CDR3 DNA reads TGCGCCAGCAGCCCAGGGACTAGCGGGAGGGGTGAAGAGACCCAGTACTTC. Amino acids: CASSPGTSGRGEETQYF.

V usage is TRBV20-1 and J usage is TRBJ2-2; a possible D gene is TRBD2 (5 bases). Germline V lookup: CDR1 DFQATT, CDR2 SNEGSKA (reference sequence). V lost 6 bases and J lost 6, with 8 bases in between. The CDR3 is made up of 11 amino acids. This CDR3 reads CSALAPGELFF. CDR3 sequence (DNA): TGCAGTGCCCTAGCTCCCGGGGAGCTGTTTTTT.